This paragraph reports one T cell receptor beta chain. The CDR3 has 14 amino acids. Trimming cost V 2 bases and J 6 bases; bases outside gene matches: 1. Germline V gives CDR1 SGHRS, CDR2 YFSETQ. How the authors handled the data: Nucleated cell counts were estimated from reference gene primer amplification. Generated by immunoSEQ multiplex PCR, the TCRdb table keeps only in-frame clones and is missing some. That table is the source of V, J and clone size, and D and trimming were worked out from the DNA. Counted here are 84,000 or so clones, 65% to 85% occurring once; the ten biggest clones make up 6.3%. This sample was included in a study of blood T cell repertoires in COVID-19.

Input material: peripheral blood. This sequence originates from a man between 65 and 80 years old with COVID-19, enrolled during active disease. The rearrangement uses TRBV5-1 and TRBJ1-6; 8 bases match TRBD1. CDR3 region: CASSFGQGNSPLHF. The CDR3 DNA is TGCGCCAGCAGCTTCGGACAGGGTAATTCACCCCTCCACTTT.